Below, 5 T cell receptor beta chains from the same sample are listed, as sequenced in a study of technical replicates of blood from a handful of donors. This table comes from immunoSEQ multiplex PCR, and its TCRdb copy is limited to in-frame clones, with some not included. The sample contains some 87,000 clones, nearly 95% of which appear only once. Input material: T cells isolated from PBMCs. All receptors derive from a human donor in good health.

A few counts support this clone. The chain links TRBV14 to TRBJ1-1; D gene uncertain. This CDR3 has 15 residues. CDR1 is SGHDN, CDR2 FVKESK, per germline. The V gene lost 3 bases and the J gene lost 2 bases, with 13 bases spanning the gap. The CDR3 DNA is TGTGCCAGCAGCCAGTTTGCAACATATAACACTGAAGCTTTCTTT. This codes for CASSQFATYNTEAFF.

This rearrangement joins TRBV7-2 to TRBJ1-1; the match to TRBD1 covers 8 bases. The CDR3 loop spans 15 amino acids. Germline assignment: CDR1 SGHTA and CDR2 FQGNSA. V shed 4 bases and J 4 bases; nucleotides not matched to a gene: 8. CDR3: CASSWKQGVSTEAFF. CDR3 nucleotide sequence: TGTGCCAGCAGCTGGAAACAGGGGGTATCCACTGAAGCTTTCTTT.

The rearrangement uses TRBV30 and TRBJ1-1; TRBD1 matches at 8 bases. Looked up from germline, CDR1 is GTSNPN and CDR2 is SVGIG (reference sequence). V trimming: 1 base; J trimming: 0 bases; junction bases outside the gene matches: 4. This CDR3 region has 15 residues. CDR3 sequence reads: CAWSAGTGVNTEAFF. CDR3 in DNA: TGTGCCTGGAGTGCCGGGACAGGCGTGAACACTGAAGCTTTCTTT.

This chain joins TRBV5-4 and TRBJ2-3, with 12 nucleotides matching TRBD2. Germline CDR1 reads SGHNT; CDR2 reads YYREEE (reference sequence). The CDR3 covers 14 residues. V was pared by 4 bases and J by 5 bases, with 2 bases of the junction left unmatched. The DNA for the CDR3 is TGTGCCAGCAGCCAGGGACTAGCGGGAGATACGCAGTATTTT. Its translation: CASSQGLAGDTQYF.

The J gene is TRBJ2-7, the V gene TRBV4-1, with D perhaps TRBD1 (7 bases). The CDR3 has 17 amino acids. The germline CDR1 and CDR2 sequences are MGHRA and YSYEKL. The V end lost 0 bases, the J end lost 3 bases, and 18 bases lay between the germline ends. The CDR3 protein is CASSQEVGGRGDYEQYF. The CDR3 region has the DNA TGCGCCAGCAGCCAAGAAGTTGGTGGCAGGGGGGACTACGAGCAGTACTTC.